This passage covers 3 T cell receptor beta chains from one sample sequenced in a study of metastatic and nonmetastatic thyroid tumors. TCRdb re-called the PCR reads with MiXCR. Among tens of thousands of clones listed, 10% to 12% were seen once. Until they underwent thyroid surgery, no patient had received any treatment. The sample taken for sequencing was blood. These receptors all come from a female donor with papillary thyroid cancer or a benign thyroid nodule (not recorded which). Some clones in this sample may be carry-over from other donors' samples.

This clone was detected a few times. A much larger clonotype is one base distant, so this may be a read error. The chain has TRBV5-5 and TRBJ1-5, with D uncertain. Germline CDR1 SGHKS, CDR2 YYEKEE (reference sequence). The CDR3 is made up of 13 amino acids. The CDR3: CAGSLILSQPQHF. The CDR3 DNA is TGTGCCGGCAGCCTCATTTTGAGTCAGCCCCAGCATTTT.

The table lists this clone with many counts. The chain combines TRBV7-9 with TRBJ2-3; D gene unclear. The CDR3 contains 14 residues. CDR1 and CDR2 (germline): SEHNR, FQNEAQ (reference sequence). The V gene lost 4 bases and the J gene lost 6 bases, with 14 bases spanning the gap. The CDR3 DNA reads as TGTGCCAGCAGCTCCTCATACTCGGCCGATACGCAGTATTTT. The encoded protein is CASSSSYSADTQYF.

The chain recombines TRBV11-3 with TRBJ2-7, with a tentative D call TRBD2 (6 bases). Germline V gives CDR1 SGHNT, CDR2 YENEEA. Trimming took off 5 bases at V and 10 bases at J, with 18 bases between the two ends. The CDR3 is made up of 13 amino acids. DNA of the CDR3: TGTGCCAGCAGCCCAGCGGGCTTGCAGGATCAGTACTTC. As protein: CASSPAGLQDQYF. The full variable domain, its missing parts supplied by reference TRBV11-3 and TRBJ2-7, is EAGVVQSPRYKIIEKKQPVAFWCNPISGHNTLYWYLQNLGQGPELLIRYENEEAVDDSQLPKDRFSAERLKGVDSTLKIQPAELGDSAVYLCASSPAGLQDQYFGPGTRLTVT.